Listed below are T cell receptor beta chains from one sample, sequenced in a study of cytomegalovirus exposure and HLA in healthy donors. The method was immunoSEQ multiplex PCR; TCRdb's version includes in-frame clones alone and lacks a portion of them. The profile covers more than 90,000 clones, with roughly 68% appearing a single time and 8% to 9.5% taken by the ten largest. The specimen sequenced was PBMCs. These receptors originate from a man aged 30 to 45 in good health and CMV-seropositive. Both conserved end residues are part of each CDR3. D genes are given only for firm matches. Not every row has a clone size; where given, it reads once, few, many or a size class.

cdr3_length | clone_size | d_call | v_call | cdr3_aa
15 | - | TRBD2 | TRBV9 | CASSASAGGGNEQFF
12 | - | - | TRBV5-1 | CASSPGADTQYF
15 | - | TRBD1 | TRBV5-4 | CASSPTGQGDETQYF
15 | - | - | TRBV4-2 | CASSQDRGREYEQFF
16 | - | TRBD1 | TRBV10-3 | CAISESIGQGYTEAFF
16 | - | TRBD1 | TRBV19 | CASSMDRGVAKNIQYF
15 | - | TRBD2 | TRBV2 | CASSRLAVNTGELFF
14 | once | TRBD1 | TRBV28 | CASSIPGQFYEQYF
13 | - | - | TRBV27 | CASSLQGYNEQFF
14 | few | - | TRBV7-2 | CASSLALATDTQYF
17 | once | - | TRBV7-3 | CASSPLTGNLGFGELFF
19 | - | TRBD2 | TRBV7-2 | CASSFSDLIAGGSGNEQFF
18 | - | TRBD1 | TRBV7-6 | CASSTQPGQGILNTEAFF
15 | once | TRBD2 | TRBV7-8 | CASSATSGNDNEQFF
16 | - | TRBD1 | TRBV5-5 | CASSLGVDRAEYGYTF
17 | few | - | TRBV7-6 | CASSFRPTPGPGNTIYF
13 | - | TRBD2 | TRBV9 | CASRGGNTDTQYF
22 | few | - | TRBV10-1 | CASSVFCERFLARGSRNTEAFF
24 | - | TRBD2 | TRBV5-1 | CASSLNPTSGGAGVLSADTGELFF
14 | - | - | TRBV7-6 | CASSPRRDTDTQYF
14 | - | TRBD1 | TRBV10-3 | CAISEGRDSYEQYF
13 | - | - | TRBV5-1 | CASSWGDRYEQYF
14 | - | - | TRBV6-1 | CASSEAPSSYEQYF
16 | - | - | TRBV9 | CASSPGDGGRGVGYTF
14 | - | - | TRBV5-1 | CASSLDRYQETQYF
17 | - | TRBD1 | TRBV5-6 | CASSLPGGERANEKLFF
15 | - | TRBD1 | TRBV6-5 | CASSYRDRGSYEQYF
15 | - | - | TRBV12-5 | CASGLTAEGDTEAFF
13 | - | - | TRBV6-5 | CASSLNTGYEQYF
14 | - | - | TRBV21-1 | CASSNSGFNYGYTF
15 | - | - | TRBV18 | CASSSSGNSNQPQHF
13 | - | - | TRBV18 | CASSPSLHNEQFF
13 | - | TRBD1 | TRBV11-2 | CASSLNRGGEQYF
14 | - | - | TRBV6-1 | CASVDKPSTDTQYF
16 | - | TRBD1 | TRBV19 | CASSRDPGTGGYEQYF
15 | - | - | TRBV28 | CASSLFGTPFYEQFF
15 | - | TRBD1 | TRBV11-1 | CASSFSDQGVTEAFF
13 | - | - | TRBV4-2 | CASSQASSSKQFF
12 | - | TRBD1 | TRBV28 | CASSPSGGLAFF
14 | - | - | TRBV5-4 | CASSLERTQETQYF
15 | - | - | TRBV2 | CASSEAEAQQGGYTF
14 | - | - | TRBV10-3 | CAISERGTNYGYTF
14 | - | TRBD1 | TRBV7-9 | CASSLGQGAYEQYF
13 | few | - | TRBV4-1 | CASSQAIGYEQYF
15 | - | - | TRBV5-1 | CASSLEGAFTGELFF
13 | - | - | TRBV7-8 | CASSYSTGFEAFF